The 27 T cell receptor beta chains in this list originate from one sample, sequenced in a study of molecular identifiers for immune sequencing clone quantification. TCRdb re-analysed the PCR reads in MiXCR, keeping a single row per CDR3 protein. The sample carries around 460,000 distinct CDR3 sequences, about a fifth recorded once. Sequencing input: naive CD8+ T cells from blood, with Jurkat cell RNA spiked in. Described subset: FACS-sorted CD8+CD4-CCR7+CD45RA+ naive T cells. These receptors all come from a human donor in good health. Some libraries in this study had Jurkat cell RNA spiked in.

This clonotype was observed a handful of times. Written as DNA, the CDR3 is TGTGCCAGCAGCTTAGGTCAGGGGAGGCAAGAGACCCAGTACTTC. Amino acids: CASSLGQGRQETQYF. The chain links TRBV13 to TRBJ2-5; either TRBD1 or TRBD2 may supply D (6 bases each). CDR1 PRHDT and CDR2 FYEKMQ come from the germline V gene (reference sequence). V dropped 0 bases and J dropped 2 bases, with 10 bases sitting between them. The CDR3 totals 15 residues. Variable domain in full (rest from reference TRBV13 and TRBJ2-5): AAGVIQSPRHLIKEKRETATLKCYPIPRHDTVYWYQQGPGQDPQFLISFYEKMQSDKGSIPDRFSAQQFSDYHSELNMSSLELGDSALYFCASSLGQGRQETQYFGPGTRLLVL.

The chain links TRBV7-9 to TRBJ2-1; the D gene could be TRBD1 or TRBD2 (5 bases each). The germline V gene encodes CDR1 SEHNR and CDR2 FQNEAQ (reference sequence). The V end was cut by 7 bases, the J end by 4 bases, with 26 bases between. The CDR3 totals 18 residues. As DNA, the CDR3 is TGTGCCAGCACCACGGGTCGGTTGGTTGGCGAGGGGTACAATGAGCAGTTCTTC. Translating it yields CASTTGRLVGEGYNEQFF.

Concerning this clonotype: Since a much larger clone is just one base distant, this may be a read error. The chain's CDR3 is CAGSQGTANTEAFF. The CDR3 region has the DNA TGTGCCGGCAGTCAAGGGACAGCGAACACTGAAGCTTTCTTT. This chain uses TRBV27 with TRBJ1-1; TRBD1 aligns across 7 bases. The CDR3 consists of 14 residues. Germline V gene sequence: CDR1 MNHEY, CDR2 SMNVEV (reference sequence).

This clonotype was recorded many times. This chain links TRBV7-9 with TRBJ2-7; D remains ambiguous. V was cut by 7 bases and J by 3 bases, with 7 bases left in between. The length of the CDR3 is 11 residues. Germline V gene lookup returns CDR1 SEHNR and CDR2 FQNEAQ (reference sequence). CDR3 coding DNA: TGTGCCAGCACGGATAACTACGAGCAGTACTTC. Translation gives CASTDNYEQYF.

Details on this clonotype: A junction end diverges from the germline sequence, so it may reflect a read error. This chain joins TRBV4-3 and TRBJ2-6, with D tentatively TRBD1 (5 bases). The germline V gene has CDR1 LGHNA and CDR2 YSLEER. CDR3 length equals 14 residues. This chain's CDR3 is CASSPSSGANALTF. The CDR3 bases are TGCGCCAGCAGCCCGTCATCTGGGGCCAACGCCCTGACTTTC.

Many counts were recorded for this clonotype. The CDR3 region has the DNA TGTGCCAGCAGGATAAAGGGGGCCTTCCCTGATACGCAGTATTTT. Its protein product is CASRIKGAFPDTQYF. This sequence joins TRBV5-4 and TRBJ2-3; 7 nucleotides line up with TRBD1. This CDR3 comprises 15 residues. Germline trimming cut 5 bases from V and 6 bases from J; bases unmatched to any gene: 12. Germline loops: CDR1 SGHNT, CDR2 YYREEE (reference sequence).

About this clonotype itself: This may stem from a read error, because a much larger clone lies one nucleotide away. The chain couples TRBV7-2 to TRBJ1-1; D remains ambiguous. Germline-derived CDR1 and CDR2 are SGHTA and FQGNSA. V lost 5 bases, J lost 2 bases, and 18 bases lay in between. The CDR3 loop spans 16 amino acids. The CDR3 protein is CASSPTPDGLNTEAFF. Written as DNA, the CDR3 is TGTGCCAGCAGCCCAACCCCGGACGGACTTAACACTGAAGCTTTCTTT. Looking up the rest from reference TRBV7-2 and TRBJ1-1 gives the full variable domain: GAGVSQSPSNKVTEKGKDVELRCDPISGHTALYWYRQSLGQGLEFLIYFQGNSAPDKSGLPSDRFSAERTGGSVSTLTIQRTQQEDSAVYLCASSPTPDGLNTEAFFGQGTRLTVV.

A remark on this clonotype: A much larger clonotype is one base distant, so this may be a read error. The CDR3 carries no conserved terminal phenylalanine or tryptophan, so it likely arises from a read error. The chain has TRBV12-3 or TRBV12-4 and TRBJ1-2; 8 bases align to TRBD1. Unmatched junction bases numbered 14, after V lost 6 bases and J lost 5 bases. This CDR3 is 16 amino acids long. Here the CDR3 reads CASSFPGGTVGYGYTS. The CDR3 bases are TGTGCCAGCAGCTTCCCAGGGGGCACAGTCGGATATGGCTACACCTCC.

V usage is TRBV6-1 and J usage is TRBJ2-1; 13 bases line up with TRBD2. V was pared by 7 bases and J by 4 bases, with 4 bases of the junction left unmatched. Germline CDR1 and CDR2: MNHNS and SASEGT. This CDR3 has 15 residues. The CDR3 DNA is TGTGCCAGCAACCGACTAGCGGGAGGTTACAATGAGCAGTTCTTC. Protein product: CASNRLAGGYNEQFF.

The CDR3: CASADRLFDNQPQHF. The CDR3 nucleotides are TGTGCCAGTGCGGACAGGTTGTTTGACAATCAGCCCCAGCATTTT. This chain uses TRBV19 with TRBJ1-5; 7 bases line up with TRBD1. V was pared by 8 bases and J by 3 bases, with 10 bases of the junction left unmatched. The length of the CDR3 is 15 residues. CDR1 is LNHDA and CDR2 is SQIVND in the germline V gene (reference sequence). Based on the CDR3 plus reference TRBV19 and TRBJ1-5, the full variable domain is DGGITQSPKYLFRKEGQNVTLSCEQNLNHDAMYWYRQDPGQGLRLIYYSQIVNDFQKGDIAEGYSVSREKKESFPLTVTSAQKNPTAFYLCASADRLFDNQPQHFGDGTRLSIL.

At least ten counts were recorded for this clonotype. The rearrangement links TRBV28 to TRBJ2-2; TRBD2 aligns across 10 bases. Germline V gives CDR1 MDHEN, CDR2 SYDVKM. The ends lost 2 bases at V and 10 bases at J; junction bases unmatched: 7. This CDR3 spans 15 amino acids. This CDR3 is CASSLGIAGGVELFF. For the CDR3, the DNA is TGTGCCAGCAGTTTAGGAATAGCGGGAGGCGTGGAGCTGTTTTTT. The full variable domain, in which reference TRBV28 and TRBJ2-2 provide the parts outside the CDR3, is DVKVTQSSRYLVKRTGEKVFLECVQDMDHENMFWYRQDPGLGLRLIYFSYDVKMKEKGDIPEGYSVSREKKERFSLILESASTNQTSMYLCASSLGIAGGVELFFGEGSRLTVL.

A word on this clonotype: This likely comes from a read error, as the CDR3 has no conserved phenylalanine or tryptophan at its end. The chain joins TRBV14 to TRBJ2-1, with 7 bases matching TRBD1. Germline loops: CDR1 SGHDN, CDR2 FVKESK. This CDR3 contains 14 residues. J lost 8 bases, V lost 3 bases, and 7 bases had no gene match. As DNA, the CDR3 is TGTGCCAGCAGCCACCCGACAGGGTCGGATGAGCAGTTCCTC. Translation gives CASSHPTGSDEQFL.

Many counts were recorded for this clonotype. The rearrangement joins TRBV11-2 to TRBJ1-1; TRBD1 is a possible D gene (5 bases). The CDR3 covers 13 residues. CDR1 is SGHAT, CDR2 FQNNGV, per germline. V was trimmed by 1 base and J by 4 bases, leaving 7 bases between them. This chain's CDR3 is CASSLGGATEAFF. The CDR3 DNA is TGTGCCAGCAGCTTAGGAGGGGCCACTGAAGCTTTCTTT. The full variable domain, its missing parts supplied by reference TRBV11-2 and TRBJ1-1, is EAGVAQSPRYKIIEKRQSVAFWCNPISGHATLYWYQQILGQGPKLLIQFQNNGVVDDSQLPKDRFSAERLKGVDSTLKIQPAKLEDSAVYLCASSLGGATEAFFGQGTRLTVV.

The sample holds many counts of this clonotype. The chain joins TRBV7-2 to TRBJ2-1; D gene uncertain. The CDR3 is 14 residues long. V was cut by 5 bases and J by 6 bases, with 14 bases left in between. CDR1 SGHTA and CDR2 FQGNSA come from the germline V gene. The CDR3: CASSPEGRFNEQFF. The CDR3 DNA sequence: TGTGCCAGCAGCCCCGAAGGGCGGTTCAATGAGCAGTTCTTC.

This clonotype was picked up many times. This chain connects TRBV7-9 to TRBJ1-5, with a tentative D call TRBD1 (5 bases). This CDR3 comprises 14 residues. Per germline, CDR1 SEHNR and CDR2 FQNEAQ (reference sequence). The V gene lost 5 bases and the J gene lost 6 bases, with 14 bases spanning the gap. CDR3 sequence: CASSPPGASQPQHF. CDR3 nucleotide sequence: TGTGCCAGCAGCCCCCCTGGGGCAAGTCAGCCCCAGCATTTT. The full variable domain, rest sourced from reference TRBV7-9 and TRBJ1-5, is DTGVSQNPRHKITKRGQNVTFRCDPISEHNRLYWYRQTLGQGPEFLTYFQNEAQLEKSRLLSDRFSAERPKGSFSTLEIQRTEQGDSAMYLCASSPPGASQPQHFGDGTRLSIL.

This clonotype was counted between two and nine times. This chain's CDR3 is CASSIGARAVQPQHF. The DNA of the CDR3 is TGTGCCAGTAGTATAGGGGCCAGGGCGGTTCAGCCCCAGCATTTT. This sequence joins TRBV19 and TRBJ1-5; TRBD1 might be the D (5 bases). Germline CDR1 LNHDA, CDR2 SQIVND (reference sequence). V was cut by 1 base and J by 6 bases, with 13 bases left in between. This CDR3 is 15 amino acids long.

Many counts were recorded for this clonotype. The V call is TRBV7-9, the J call TRBJ1-1, with a possible D match to TRBD1 (5 bases). V was pared by 5 bases and J by 2 bases, with 12 bases between. The CDR3 is 14 amino acids. Per the germline V gene, CDR1 is SEHNR and CDR2 is FQNEAQ (reference sequence). The CDR3 is CASSQDTGNTEAFF. CDR3 nucleotide sequence: TGTGCCAGCAGCCAAGATACAGGAAACACTGAAGCTTTCTTT.

This clonotype was seen repeatedly, ten times or more. The chain combines TRBV7-9 with TRBJ2-5; D might be TRBD2 (6 bases). The CDR3 totals 15 residues. The V and J ends lost 1 base and 0 bases respectively, with 9 bases between them. In germline, CDR1 is SEHNR, CDR2 FQNEAQ (reference sequence). The CDR3 nucleotides read TGTGCCAGCAGCTTAGTAGCGGAGTACCAAGAGACCCAGTACTTC. It translates to CASSLVAEYQETQYF.

This clonotype was counted many times. This chain connects TRBV3-1 to TRBJ2-7; 9 bases map to TRBD1. From germline, CDR1 is LGHDT and CDR2 YNNKEL (reference sequence). After removal of 4 bases from V and 2 bases from J, the junction contained 6 bases not matched to a gene. This CDR3 is 15 amino acids long. CDR3 protein: CASSRPGQGTYEQYF. The CDR3 DNA is TGTGCCAGCAGCCGGCCGGGACAGGGAACCTACGAGCAGTACTTC.

This clonotype has at least ten counts. The J gene is TRBJ1-2, the V gene TRBV6-2 or TRBV6-3, with D hard to call. CDR3 size: 14 residues. Germline V gene data show CDR1 as MNHEY and CDR2 as SVGEGT. The ends were cut back, 2 bases at V and 4 bases at J, with 11 bases in the middle. This CDR3 reads CASSYGRSSYGYTF. The CDR3 DNA reads TGTGCCAGCAGTTACGGACGTTCGAGCTATGGCTACACCTTC.

The rearrangement joins TRBV9 to TRBJ2-3, with TRBD2 as a possible D gene (5 bases). Per germline, CDR1 SGDLS and CDR2 YYNGEE. The CDR3 runs to 15 residues. V lost 3 bases, J lost 2 bases, and 13 bases lay in between. The CDR3 reads CASSGSGAATDTQYF. CDR3 nucleotides: TGTGCCAGCAGCGGGAGCGGAGCGGCCACAGATACGCAGTATTTT. Based on the CDR3 plus reference TRBV9 and TRBJ2-3, the full variable domain is DSGVTQTPKHLITATGQRVTLRCSPRSGDLSVYWYQQSLDQGLQFLIQYYNGEERAKGNILERFSAQQFPDLHSELNLSSLELGDSALYFCASSGSGAATDTQYFGPGTRLTVL.

The gene calls are TRBV6-2 or TRBV6-3 and TRBJ1-1; 8 bases fit TRBD1. The germline CDR1 and CDR2 sequences are MNHEY and SVGEGT. This CDR3 has 14 residues. Trimming took 4 bases from V and 5 from J; bases not matched to a gene: 6. CDR3 sequence: CASSSRGRVTEAFF. The DNA for the CDR3 is TGTGCCAGCAGTTCCAGGGGGCGGGTGACTGAAGCTTTCTTT.

This clonotype occurred many times. J is TRBJ2-2 and V is TRBV6-5; no firm D call. The V end lost 4 bases, the J end lost 1 base, and 19 bases lay between the germline ends. The CDR3 is made up of 18 amino acids. Germline CDR1 MNHEY, CDR2 SVGAGI. The CDR3, as DNA: TGTGCCAGCAGTTCCTCAGTCGGACGGCTCCTGAACACCGGGGAGCTGTTTTTT. It is translated as CASSSSVGRLLNTGELFF.

The chain links TRBV20-1 to TRBJ2-7; 7 positions match TRBD2. Germline loops: CDR1 DFQATT, CDR2 SNEGSKA (reference sequence). CDR3 length: 14 residues. V lost 5 bases to trimming and J lost 0 bases; unmatched junction nucleotides: 7. In nucleotides, the CDR3 is TGCAGTGCTTCTGCTAGCGGATACTCCTACGAGCAGTACTTC. Its translation is CSASASGYSYEQYF.

In this sample, this clonotype turned up a few times. The chain combines TRBV11-2 with TRBJ1-1; D gene uncertain. Germline V gene data show CDR1 as SGHAT and CDR2 as FQNNGV. The germline V and J ends were trimmed by 6 bases and 2 bases, with 19 bases remaining between them. This CDR3 contains 16 residues. For the CDR3, the DNA is TGTGCCAGCAGTTCCCCTTTGGGCCGTTCAAACACTGAAGCTTTCTTT. Its translation: CASSSPLGRSNTEAFF.

As for this clonotype: This clone may be a read error of a much larger clone one base away. The rearrangement links TRBV5-1 to TRBJ1-1, with D possibly matching TRBD1 (5 bases). This CDR3 has 14 residues. V lost 7 bases, J lost 4 bases, and 17 bases lay in between. Germline V lookup: CDR1 SGHRS, CDR2 YFSETQ. The CDR3 nucleotides are TGCGCCAGCGGCCCGGGCCTCGGGGGCACTGAAGCTTTCTTT. Its protein product is CASGPGLGGTEAFF.

This clonotype has at least ten counts. The V gene is TRBV27, the J gene TRBJ1-1, with D tentatively TRBD1 (5 bases). V lost 4 bases to trimming and J lost 9 bases, with 12 bases between them. The germline V gene encodes CDR1 MNHEY and CDR2 SMNVEV (reference sequence). The CDR3 sequence is 12 residues long. CDR3 DNA: TGTGCCAGCAGTTCCTACGGGACCCAAGCTTTCTTT. Protein product: CASSSYGTQAFF.